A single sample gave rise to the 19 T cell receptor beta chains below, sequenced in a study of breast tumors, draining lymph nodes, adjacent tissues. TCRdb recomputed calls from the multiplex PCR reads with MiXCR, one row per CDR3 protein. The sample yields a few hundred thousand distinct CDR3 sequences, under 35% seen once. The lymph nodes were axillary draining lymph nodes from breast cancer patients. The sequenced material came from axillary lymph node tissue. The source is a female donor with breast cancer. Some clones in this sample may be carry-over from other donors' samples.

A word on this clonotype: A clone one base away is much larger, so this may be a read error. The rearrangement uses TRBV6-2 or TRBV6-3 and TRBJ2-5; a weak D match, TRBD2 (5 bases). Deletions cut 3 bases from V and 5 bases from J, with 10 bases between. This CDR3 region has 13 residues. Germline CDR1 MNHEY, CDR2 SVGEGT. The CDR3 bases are TGTGCCAGCAGTTATGGGGAGAGGGAGACCCAGTACTTC. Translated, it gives CASSYGERETQYF.

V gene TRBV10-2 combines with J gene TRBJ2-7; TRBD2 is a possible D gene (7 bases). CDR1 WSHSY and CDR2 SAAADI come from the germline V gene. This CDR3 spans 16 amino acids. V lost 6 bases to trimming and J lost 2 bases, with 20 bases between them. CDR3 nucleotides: TGCGCCAGCAGGTCCCGCGGGGGCGAGGCAACCTACGAGCAGTACTTC. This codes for CASRSRGGEATYEQYF.

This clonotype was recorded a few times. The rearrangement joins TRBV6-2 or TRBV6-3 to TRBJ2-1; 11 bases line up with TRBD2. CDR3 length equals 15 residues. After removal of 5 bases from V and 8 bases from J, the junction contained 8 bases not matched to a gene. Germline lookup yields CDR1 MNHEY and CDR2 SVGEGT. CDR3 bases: TGTGCCAGCAGTCCCTTTAGCGGGAGGGGTGATGAGCAGTTCTTC. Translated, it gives CASSPFSGRGDEQFF.

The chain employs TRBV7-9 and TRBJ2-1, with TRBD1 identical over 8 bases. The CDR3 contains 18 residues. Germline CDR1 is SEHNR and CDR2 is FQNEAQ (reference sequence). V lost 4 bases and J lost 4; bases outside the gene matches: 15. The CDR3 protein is CASSSTGVSGEQYNEQFF. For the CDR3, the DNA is TGTGCCAGCAGCTCGACAGGGGTATCGGGCGAGCAGTACAATGAGCAGTTCTTC.

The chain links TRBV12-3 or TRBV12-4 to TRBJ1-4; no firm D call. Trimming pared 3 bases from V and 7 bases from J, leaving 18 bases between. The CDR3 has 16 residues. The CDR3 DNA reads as TGTGCCAGCAGTTTCCTCCCGCAAGCTGGTGGTGAAAAACTGTTTTTT. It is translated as CASSFLPQAGGEKLFF.

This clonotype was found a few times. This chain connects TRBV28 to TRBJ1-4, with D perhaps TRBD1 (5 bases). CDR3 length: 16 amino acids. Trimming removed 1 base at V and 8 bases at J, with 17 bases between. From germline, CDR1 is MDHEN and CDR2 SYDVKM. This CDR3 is CASSLYRGGVREKLFF. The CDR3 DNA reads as TGTGCCAGCAGTTTATATCGGGGAGGGGTGAGGGAAAAACTGTTTTTT. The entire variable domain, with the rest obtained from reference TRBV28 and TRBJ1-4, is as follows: DVKVTQSSRYLVKRTGEKVFLECVQDMDHENMFWYRQDPGLGLRLIYFSYDVKMKEKGDIPEGYSVSREKKERFSLILESASTNQTSMYLCASSLYRGGVREKLFFGSGTQLSVL.

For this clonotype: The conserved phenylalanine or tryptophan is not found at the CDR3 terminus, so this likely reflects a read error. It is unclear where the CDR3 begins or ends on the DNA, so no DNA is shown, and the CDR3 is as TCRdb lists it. The CDR3 reads CASSYSSLKNTGELDL. This sequence joins TRBV6-5 and TRBJ2-2; the table gives TRBD2 as D, unverified against the DNA. The CDR3 is 16 amino acids in total, end residues counted. CDR1 and CDR2 from the germline V gene are MNHEY and SVGAGI.

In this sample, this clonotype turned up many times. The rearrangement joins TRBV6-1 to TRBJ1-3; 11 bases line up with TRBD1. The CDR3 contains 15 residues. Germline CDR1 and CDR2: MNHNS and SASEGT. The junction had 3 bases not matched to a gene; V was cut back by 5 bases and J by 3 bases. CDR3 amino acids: CASSRTGGFGNTIYF. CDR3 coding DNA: TGTGCCAGCAGTAGGACAGGGGGCTTTGGAAACACCATATATTTT.

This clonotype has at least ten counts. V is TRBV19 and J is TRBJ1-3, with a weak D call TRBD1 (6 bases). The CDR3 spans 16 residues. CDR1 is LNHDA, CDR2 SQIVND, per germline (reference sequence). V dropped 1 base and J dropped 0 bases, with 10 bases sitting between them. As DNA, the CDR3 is TGTGCCAGTAGTATAGGCGACAGGTCCTCTGGAAACACCATATATTTT. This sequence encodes CASSIGDRSSGNTIYF.

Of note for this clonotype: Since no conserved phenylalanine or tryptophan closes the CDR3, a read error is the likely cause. CDR3 coding DNA: TGTGCCAGCAGCCTCGGACACATTCAAGAGACCCAGTACCCC. Residues: CASSLGHIQETQYP. The chain recombines TRBV7-8 with TRBJ2-5; D perhaps matches TRBD1 (5 bases). CDR1 is SGHVS and CDR2 is FQNEAQ in the germline V gene. The germline V and J ends were trimmed by 5 bases and 2 bases, with 12 bases remaining between them. The CDR3 sequence is 14 residues long.

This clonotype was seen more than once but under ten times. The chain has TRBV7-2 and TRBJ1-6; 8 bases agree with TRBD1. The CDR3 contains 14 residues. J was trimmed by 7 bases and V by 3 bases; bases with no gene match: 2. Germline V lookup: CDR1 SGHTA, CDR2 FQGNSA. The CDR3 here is CASSLTGENSPLHF. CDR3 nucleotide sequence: TGTGCCAGCAGCTTGACAGGGGAAAATTCACCCCTCCACTTT.

CDR3 region: CSARGDRGYGYEQYF. The DNA for the CDR3 is TGCAGTGCCAGGGGGGACAGGGGGTACGGCTACGAGCAGTACTTC. The rearrangement links TRBV20-1 to TRBJ2-7, with 11 bases aligning to TRBD1. The germline V gene has CDR1 DFQATT and CDR2 SNEGSKA (reference sequence). J lost 3 bases, V lost 6 bases, and 10 bases had no gene match. This CDR3 spans 15 amino acids.

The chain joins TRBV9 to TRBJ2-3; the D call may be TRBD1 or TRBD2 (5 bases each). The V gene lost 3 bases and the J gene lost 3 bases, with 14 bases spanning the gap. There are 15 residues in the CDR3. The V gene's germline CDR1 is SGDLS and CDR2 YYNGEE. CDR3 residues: CASSARGPTTDTQYF. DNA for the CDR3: TGTGCCAGCAGCGCAAGGGGACCTACTACAGATACGCAGTATTTT.

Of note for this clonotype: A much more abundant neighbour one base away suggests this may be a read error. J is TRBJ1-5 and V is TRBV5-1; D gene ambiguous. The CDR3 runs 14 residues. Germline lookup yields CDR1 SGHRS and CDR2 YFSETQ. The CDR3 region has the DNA TGCGCCAGCAGCTGGAGGGTCTTGAATCACCCCCAGCATTTT. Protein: CASSWRVLNHPQHF.

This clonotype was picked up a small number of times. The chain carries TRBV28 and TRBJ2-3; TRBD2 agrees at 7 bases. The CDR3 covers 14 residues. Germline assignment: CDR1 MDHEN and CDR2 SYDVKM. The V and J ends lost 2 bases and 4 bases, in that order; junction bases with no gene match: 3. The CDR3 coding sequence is TGTGCCAGCAGTTTACCTAGCGGAGCAGATACGCAGTATTTT. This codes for CASSLPSGADTQYF.

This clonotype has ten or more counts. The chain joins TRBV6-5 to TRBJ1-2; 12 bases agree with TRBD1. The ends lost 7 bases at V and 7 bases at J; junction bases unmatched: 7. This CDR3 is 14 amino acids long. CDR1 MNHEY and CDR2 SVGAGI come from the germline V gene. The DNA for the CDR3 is TGTGCCAGCAAAATGGGACAGGGGGCTGGTGGCTACACCTTC. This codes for CASKMGQGAGGYTF.

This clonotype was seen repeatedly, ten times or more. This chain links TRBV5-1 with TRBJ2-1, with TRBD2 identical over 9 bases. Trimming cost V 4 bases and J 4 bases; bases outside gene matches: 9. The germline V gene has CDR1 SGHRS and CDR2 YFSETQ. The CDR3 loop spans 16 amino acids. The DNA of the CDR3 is TGCGCCAGCAGCGGTATAGCGGGAGTAGGTTACAATGAGCAGTTCTTC. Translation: CASSGIAGVGYNEQFF.

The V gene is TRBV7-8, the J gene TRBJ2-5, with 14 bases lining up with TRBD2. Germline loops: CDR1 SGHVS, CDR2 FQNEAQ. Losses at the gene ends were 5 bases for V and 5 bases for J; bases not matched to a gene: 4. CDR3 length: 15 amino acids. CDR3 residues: CASSRRLAGGETQYF. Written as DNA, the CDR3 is TGTGCCAGCAGCCGCCGACTAGCGGGGGGGGAGACCCAGTACTTC.

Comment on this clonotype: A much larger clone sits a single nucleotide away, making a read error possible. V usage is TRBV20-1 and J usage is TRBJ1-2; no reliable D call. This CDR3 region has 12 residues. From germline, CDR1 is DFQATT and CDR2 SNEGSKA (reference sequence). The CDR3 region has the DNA TGCAGTGCTAGTCCGGGGAACTATGGCTCCACCTTC. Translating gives CSASPGNYGSTF.